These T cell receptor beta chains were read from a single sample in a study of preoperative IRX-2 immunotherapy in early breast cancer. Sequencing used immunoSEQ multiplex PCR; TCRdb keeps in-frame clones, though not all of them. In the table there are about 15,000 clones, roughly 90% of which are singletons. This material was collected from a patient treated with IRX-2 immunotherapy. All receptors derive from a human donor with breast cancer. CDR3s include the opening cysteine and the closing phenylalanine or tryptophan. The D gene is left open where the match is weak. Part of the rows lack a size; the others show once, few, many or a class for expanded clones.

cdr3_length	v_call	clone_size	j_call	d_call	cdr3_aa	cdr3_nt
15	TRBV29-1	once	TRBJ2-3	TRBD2	CSVRTSGVLTDTQYF	TGCAGCGTACGGACTAGCGGGGTTCTGACAGATACGCAGTATTTT
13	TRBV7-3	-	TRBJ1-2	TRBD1	CASSSDRGYGYTF	TGTGCCAGCAGCTCCGACAGGGGGTATGGCTACACCTTC
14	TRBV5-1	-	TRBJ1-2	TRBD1	CASSLGQGTDGYTF	TGCGCCAGCAGCTTGGGACAGGGAACCGATGGCTACACCTTC
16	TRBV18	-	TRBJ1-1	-	CASSPPGRTPLLEAFF	TGTGCCAGCTCACCACCGGGACGGACGCCGCTCCTTGAAGCTTTCTTT
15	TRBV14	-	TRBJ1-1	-	CASSRGTGWGTEAFF	TGTGCCAGCAGCCGGGGGACCGGTTGGGGGACTGAAGCTTTCTTT
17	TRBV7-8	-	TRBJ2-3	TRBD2	CASSLQTSGVTTDTQYF	TGTGCCAGCAGCCTCCAGACTAGCGGGGTGACCACAGATACGCAGTATTTT
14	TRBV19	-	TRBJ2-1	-	CASSMRDGYNEQFF	TGTGCCAGTAGTATGAGAGACGGATACAATGAGCAGTTCTTC
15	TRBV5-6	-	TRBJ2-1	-	CASSLKVTGYNEQFF	TGTGCCAGCAGCTTGAAAGTGACAGGCTACAATGAGCAGTTCTTC
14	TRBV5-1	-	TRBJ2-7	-	CASSWGAGGYEQYF	TGCGCCAGCAGCTGGGGGGCAGGGGGCTACGAGCAGTACTTC
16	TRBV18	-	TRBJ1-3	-	CASSPQGRVIGNTIYF	TGTGCCAGCTCACCACAAGGCAGGGTGATTGGAAACACCATATATTTT
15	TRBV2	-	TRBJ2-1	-	CASSASVALYNEQFF	TGTGCCAGCAGTGCCTCGGTAGCGCTCTACAATGAGCAGTTCTTC
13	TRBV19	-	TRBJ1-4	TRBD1	CATHRGGNEKLFF	TGTGCCACGCACAGGGGAGGGAATGAAAAACTGTTTTTT
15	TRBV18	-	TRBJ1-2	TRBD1	CASSPQGTEVNGYTF	TGTGCCAGCTCACCCCAAGGGACAGAAGTGAATGGCTACACCTTC
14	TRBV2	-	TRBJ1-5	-	CASSESYSNQPQHF	TGTGCCAGCAGTGAGAGTTATAGCAATCAGCCCCAGCATTTT
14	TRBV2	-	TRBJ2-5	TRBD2	CASRAGGAYETQYF	TGTGCCAGCAGGGCCGGGGGGGCCTACGAGACCCAGTACTTC
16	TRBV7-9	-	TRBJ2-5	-	CASSFLQAVNQETQYF	TGTGCCAGCAGCTTCCTACAAGCGGTGAACCAAGAGACCCAGTACTTC
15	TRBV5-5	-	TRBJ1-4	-	CASSLTGPANEKLFF	TGTGCCAGCAGCTTGACAGGGCCGGCTAATGAAAAACTGTTTTTT
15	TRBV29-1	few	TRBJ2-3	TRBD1	CSVASLGGSGVPQYF	TGCAGCGTTGCTAGTTTAGGGGGCTCGGGTGTGCCGCAGTATTTT